This T cell receptor (beta chain) was obtained from a study of blood T cell repertoires in COVID-19. Study context: PBMCs, B-cell-depleted T cells, or T cells provided the cDNA or gDNA that made up the material.

Authors' analysis steps: How many nucleated cells were present was estimated from reference gene primer amplification. TCRdb's table, derived via immunoSEQ multiplex PCR, lists solely in-frame clones and lacks some. The V and J calls and clone size come from that table; D and trimming were worked out from the DNA. The table records about 52,000 clones, more than 90% of them present only once. The V gene's germline CDR1 is SNHLY and CDR2 FYNNEI. CDR3 size: 15 residues. V gave up 1 base and J gave up 5 bases, with 14 bases separating them. This chain connects TRBV2 to TRBJ2-5, with a weak D call TRBD1 (6 bases). Sequencing used peripheral blood. The receptor was isolated from a man in his forties or fifties with active COVID-19. This CDR3 reads CASSEGTAPRETQYF. DNA for the CDR3: TGTGCCAGCAGTGAAGGGACAGCCCCAAGGGAGACCCAGTACTTC.